Presented here are 27 T cell receptor beta chains from one specimen sequenced in a study of blood T cell repertoires in COVID-19. Here immunoSEQ multiplex PCR was the method, and the copy in TCRdb shows in-frame clones only, minus some. The repertoire holds 80,000 or so clones, with approximately 82% as singletons. The sequenced sample consisted of peripheral blood. The receptors originated from a man in his sixties with acute or convalescent COVID-19.

The chain is built from TRBV5-1 and TRBJ2-1; TRBD2 aligns across 14 bases. Germline V CDR1 and CDR2: SGHRS, YFSETQ. This CDR3 has 15 amino acids. V was pared by 6 bases and J by 8 bases, with 7 bases of the junction left unmatched. Here the CDR3 reads CASTEGLAGVDEQFF. For the CDR3, the DNA is TGCGCCAGCACCGAGGGACTAGCGGGGGTAGATGAGCAGTTCTTC.

V usage is TRBV5-5 and J usage is TRBJ1-5; 7 nucleotides align to TRBD1. The CDR3 runs to 15 residues. The trim removed 5 bases at V and 2 bases at J, leaving 7 bases unmatched. Germline V gene sequence: CDR1 SGHKS, CDR2 YYEKEE (reference sequence). CDR3 DNA: TGTGCCAGCAGGCCGACAGGGAAGGGCAATCAGCCCCAGCATTTT. Translation gives CASRPTGKGNQPQHF.

The V and J genes are TRBV6-5 and TRBJ1-3; TRBD1 aligns across 9 bases. Germline V CDR1 and CDR2: MNHEY, SVGAGI. The CDR3 has 14 residues. V lost 7 bases and J lost 4; bases outside the gene matches: 5. The CDR3 loop reads CASTRQGVGNTIYF. The CDR3 nucleotides read TGTGCCAGCACCCGACAGGGGGTCGGAAACACCATATATTTT.

Written as DNA, the CDR3 is TGTGCCAGCAGTGAATCGGCTACCAGGGAGACCCAGTACTTC. This encodes CASSESATRETQYF. The chain is built from TRBV2 and TRBJ2-5; D not certain. V was clipped by 2 bases and J by 5 bases, with 12 bases between them. The germline CDR1 and CDR2 sequences are SNHLY and FYNNEI. The CDR3 is 14 amino acids.

The CDR3 reads CATSDLGSSGSNEQFF. CDR3 sequence (DNA): TGTGCCACCAGTGATTTGGGGTCTAGCGGGAGTAATGAGCAGTTCTTC. V gene TRBV24-1 combines with J gene TRBJ2-1; 10 bases agree with TRBD2. Germline CDR1 reads KGHDR; CDR2 reads SFDVKD. V lost 0 bases and J lost 7; bases outside the gene matches: 5. CDR3 length: 16 amino acids.

The chain is built from TRBV10-3 and TRBJ2-7, with a tentative D call TRBD1 (5 bases). The CDR3 runs 14 residues. Trimming cost V 8 bases and J 0 bases, with 14 bases left between them. The germline CDR1 and CDR2 sequences are ENHRY and SYGVKD. This chain's CDR3 is CAIGARMSSYEQYF. CDR3 nucleotide sequence: TGTGCCATCGGGGCCAGGATGTCCTCCTACGAGCAGTACTTC.

The J gene is TRBJ1-6, the V gene TRBV7-2, with 10 bases that match TRBD1. The V and J ends lost 5 bases and 11 bases, in that order; junction bases with no gene match: 3. Germline V gives CDR1 SGHTA, CDR2 FQGNSA. CDR3 length: 13 amino acids. DNA of the CDR3: TGTGCCAGCAGCACGGGACAGGGGCCACCCCTCCACTTT. Its protein product is CASSTGQGPPLHF.

V gene TRBV19 combines with J gene TRBJ1-2; perhaps TRBD1 as D (5 bases). The CDR3 loop spans 14 amino acids. Germline V lookup: CDR1 LNHDA, CDR2 SQIVND (reference sequence). Trimming took off 5 bases at V and 4 bases at J, with 14 bases between the two ends. This CDR3 is CASSPLREGYGYTF. As DNA, the CDR3 is TGTGCCAGTAGTCCCCTCAGGGAGGGCTATGGCTACACCTTC.

V gene TRBV19 combines with J gene TRBJ1-2, with 10 nucleotides matching TRBD1. J was trimmed by 4 bases and V by 5 bases; bases with no gene match: 4. The CDR3 contains 14 residues. Germline V gives CDR1 LNHDA, CDR2 SQIVND (reference sequence). The CDR3 protein is CASSGRQGAYGYTF. DNA of the CDR3: TGTGCCAGTAGTGGACGACAGGGGGCCTATGGCTACACCTTC.

V and J are TRBV5-1 and TRBJ1-1, with D perhaps matching TRBD1 (6 bases). Deletions cut 2 bases from V and 0 bases from J, with 11 bases between. Looked up from germline, CDR1 is SGHRS and CDR2 is YFSETQ. This CDR3 comprises 15 residues. DNA of the CDR3: TGCGCCAGCAGCTTAACAGGGACGGTGAACACTGAAGCTTTCTTT. It codes for CASSLTGTVNTEAFF.

The chain carries TRBV2 and TRBJ1-1, with D possibly being TRBD1 (5 bases). The CDR3 contains 16 residues. CDR1 is SNHLY, CDR2 FYNNEI, per germline. V was shortened by 4 bases and J by 6 bases, with 21 bases between the two germline ends. The CDR3 DNA reads TGTGCCAGCAGTGTGCAAGGGGCAGGAAAGAGAGCTGAAGCTTTCTTT. Its protein product is CASSVQGAGKRAEAFF.

V and J are TRBV25-1 and TRBJ2-2, with D maybe TRBD1 (5 bases). Trimming removed 3 bases from V and 5 bases from J, with 16 bases in between. Per the germline V gene, CDR1 is MGHDK and CDR2 is SYGVNS. The CDR3 sequence is 16 residues long. The CDR3, as DNA: TGTGCCAGCAGTGACGCCGCTCAGGGTGGAACCGGGGAGCTGTTTTTT. This translates into CASSDAAQGGTGELFF.

The rearrangement joins TRBV28 to TRBJ2-7, with 7 bases lining up with TRBD2. CDR3 length: 13 amino acids. Trimming cost V 6 bases and J 1 base; bases outside gene matches: 3. Germline V gene sequence: CDR1 MDHEN, CDR2 SYDVKM. CDR3 region: CASRWGGSYEQYF. The CDR3 DNA reads as TGTGCCAGCAGGTGGGGGGGTTCCTACGAGCAGTACTTC.

This chain joins TRBV7-2 and TRBJ2-7; TRBD1 matches at 7 bases. J was trimmed by 5 bases and V by 5 bases; bases with no gene match: 12. The germline V gene encodes CDR1 SGHTA and CDR2 FQGNSA. CDR3 length: 15 residues. DNA of the CDR3: TGTGCCAGCAGCCAAATTTCGACAGGGATCCACGAGCAGTACTTC. Protein product: CASSQISTGIHEQYF.

J is TRBJ1-1 and V is TRBV2; D remains ambiguous. Trimming stripped 4 bases from V and 9 bases from J, with 9 bases between. This CDR3 is 11 amino acids long. Per germline, CDR1 SNHLY and CDR2 FYNNEI. The CDR3 is CASSGRDQAFF. CDR3 DNA: TGTGCCAGCAGTGGGAGAGACCAAGCTTTCTTT.

This clone appeared once. The rearrangement links TRBV2 to TRBJ2-2; 7 bases match TRBD2. The germline V gene encodes CDR1 SNHLY and CDR2 FYNNEI. Unmatched junction bases numbered 6, after V lost 9 bases and J lost 5 bases. The CDR3 loop spans 13 amino acids. The CDR3 coding sequence is TGTGCCAGGGGGTCTAGCGGTACCGGGGAGCTGTTTTTT. As protein: CARGSSGTGELFF. The complete variable domain, with remaining parts taken from reference TRBV2 and TRBJ2-2, reads EPEVTQTPSHQVTQMGQEVILRCVPISNHLYFYWYRQILGQKVEFLVSFYNNEISEKSEIFDDQFSVERPDGSNFTLKIRSTKLEDSAMYFCARGSSGTGELFFGEGSRLTVL.

J is TRBJ2-5 and V is TRBV7-3; 8 positions agree with TRBD2. CDR3 length: 15 residues. The ends lost 1 base at V and 4 bases at J; junction bases unmatched: 5. The germline V gene has CDR1 SGHTA and CDR2 FQGTGA. The CDR3 DNA is TGTGCCAGCAGCTTAATCGGTGGGACTAGAGAGACCCAGTACTTC. It codes for CASSLIGGTRETQYF.

This clone has only one observation. V and J are TRBV28 and TRBJ1-1, with D hard to call. The germline V gene has CDR1 MDHEN and CDR2 SYDVKM. V lost 5 bases and J lost 3, with 16 bases in between. CDR3 length equals 15 residues. DNA for the CDR3: TGTGCCAGCAGTCGTCCCCCCCCGGTCTACACTGAAGCTTTCTTT. This translates into CASSRPPPVYTEAFF.

The V and J genes are TRBV14 and TRBJ2-6, with a possible D match to TRBD1 (6 bases). Trimming removed 4 bases at V and 4 bases at J, with 14 bases between. The CDR3 spans 16 residues. Germline V gene data show CDR1 as SGHDN and CDR2 as FVKESK. The CDR3 nucleotides read TGTGCCAGCAGCCGGGGGCAGATCGCGGGGGCCAACGTCCTGACTTTC. Protein: CASSRGQIAGANVLTF.

The gene calls are TRBV7-3 and TRBJ1-5, with D perhaps matching TRBD1 (5 bases). With 4 bases removed from V and 2 bases from J, the gap between germline ends came to 9 bases. The length of the CDR3 is 14 residues. The V gene's germline CDR1 is SGHTA and CDR2 FQGTGA. The CDR3 here is CASSSTEGNQPQHF. For the CDR3, the DNA is TGTGCCAGCAGCTCGACAGAGGGCAATCAGCCCCAGCATTTT.

This chain joins TRBV29-1 and TRBJ2-7; 9 positions agree with TRBD1. Germline lookup yields CDR1 SQVTM and CDR2 ANQGSEA. This CDR3 has 14 amino acids. Trimming at V came to 6 bases and at J to 3 bases, leaving 9 bases not matched to a gene. The CDR3 DNA sequence: TGCAGCGTCCGGAGGGGACAGGGACTCTACGAGCAGTACTTC. This gives the protein CSVRRGQGLYEQYF.

The chain links TRBV19 to TRBJ2-1, with 7 bases matching TRBD2. The CDR3 runs 15 residues. Trimming at V came to 9 bases and at J to 7 bases, leaving 15 bases not matched to a gene. CDR1 LNHDA and CDR2 SQIVND come from the germline V gene (reference sequence). In DNA, the CDR3 is TGTGCCAGCGCGCCAGCAGCGGGAAGGTTGAATGAGCAGTTCTTC. Protein sequence: CASAPAAGRLNEQFF.

V usage is TRBV18 and J usage is TRBJ2-5; 8 bases line up with TRBD2. Germline CDR1 reads KGHSH; CDR2 reads LQKENI. Trimming cost V 4 bases and J 2 bases; bases outside gene matches: 3. This CDR3 has 14 amino acids. CDR3 residues: CASSLERGQETQYF. The CDR3, as DNA: TGTGCCAGCTCACTTGAGCGGGGGCAAGAGACCCAGTACTTC.

This sequence joins TRBV10-3 and TRBJ1-5; D call uncertain. V was trimmed by 2 bases and J by 8 bases, leaving 7 bases between them. The germline gives CDR1 ENHRY, CDR2 SYGVKD. This CDR3 is 12 amino acids long. The CDR3 loop reads CAISEGREPQHF. The CDR3 region has the DNA TGTGCCATCAGTGAGGGTCGGGAGCCCCAGCATTTT.

V is TRBV5-6 and J is TRBJ2-2; TRBD2 might be the D (6 bases). Deletions cut 4 bases from V and 5 bases from J, with 15 bases between. CDR1 is SGHDT and CDR2 is YYEEEE in the germline V gene. This CDR3 has 15 amino acids. CDR3 amino acids: CASSRERIPTGELFF. CDR3 DNA: TGTGCCAGCAGCCGGGAGAGGATTCCAACCGGGGAGCTGTTTTTT.

The chain employs TRBV25-1 and TRBJ2-1; TRBD1 might be the D (6 bases). CDR3 length: 16 residues. The V gene's germline CDR1 is MGHDK and CDR2 SYGVNS. Trimming left V 2 bases short and J 6 bases short, with 17 bases between. As DNA, the CDR3 is TGTGCCAGCAGTGAACCAAACCATAGGGGGACCAATGAGCAGTTCTTC. This encodes CASSEPNHRGTNEQFF.

This clone occurred once. CDR3 coding DNA: TGTGCCAGCAGTTCAAGGACTGAATCCTACGAGCAGTACTTC. This gives the protein CASSSRTESYEQYF. The chain joins TRBV28 to TRBJ2-7; TRBD2 is a possible D gene (5 bases). CDR3 length equals 14 residues. The germline V gene has CDR1 MDHEN and CDR2 SYDVKM. Trimming took off 4 bases at V and 1 base at J, with 11 bases between the two ends.